The 16 T cell receptor beta chains below were found in one sample sequenced in a study of CD8+ T cells in alopecia areata. RNA extraction and reverse transcription yielded cDNA as sequencing template. TCRdb keeps only in-frame clones here, not all; method: immunoSEQ multiplex PCR. The sample consists of roughly 150,000 clones, 55% of them appearing once. Sequencing was performed on CD4+ T cells sorted from blood. All receptors derive from a human donor in good health.

The V call is TRBV5-1, the J call TRBJ2-1; 11 bases line up with TRBD2. The CDR3 loop spans 14 amino acids. V dropped 5 bases and J dropped 7; count of bases not matched to a gene: 5. Germline V gene sequence: CDR1 SGHRS, CDR2 YFSETQ. For the CDR3, the DNA is TGCGCCAGCAGACTAGCGGGAGAATGGAATGAGCAGTTCTTC. Encoded protein: CASRLAGEWNEQFF.

This clone was recorded a few times. The V call is TRBV30, the J call TRBJ2-7, with 11 bases fitting TRBD1. The CDR3 is 14 residues long. CDR1 and CDR2 from the germline V gene are GTSNPN and SVGIG (reference sequence). The ends lost 3 bases at V and 6 bases at J; junction bases unmatched: 7. DNA of the CDR3: TGTGCCTGGAGACCCCCGGGACAGGGGGGCGAGCAGTACTTC. Its translation is CAWRPPGQGGEQYF.

The V gene is TRBV9, the J gene TRBJ2-7, with TRBD1 identical over 9 bases. Germline CDR1 reads SGDLS; CDR2 reads YYNGEE. This CDR3 contains 15 residues. Trimming removed 3 bases from V and 3 bases from J; junction bases left unmatched: 7. Here the CDR3 DNA reads TGTGCCAGCAGCGCGGGGGGACAGGGTAACTACGAGCAGTACTTC. Translating it yields CASSAGGQGNYEQYF.

The V and J genes are TRBV9 and TRBJ2-5, with 9 nucleotides matching TRBD2. Per germline, CDR1 SGDLS and CDR2 YYNGEE. The CDR3 contains 15 residues. Trimming removed 4 bases from V and 7 bases from J; junction bases left unmatched: 11. CDR3 DNA: TGTGCCAGCAGCCGTCAAGCGGGAGGTGGGGGGACCCAGTACTTC. Its translation is CASSRQAGGGGTQYF.

The chain links TRBV29-1 to TRBJ1-1; TRBD1 is a possible D gene (5 bases). The germline V and J ends were trimmed by 5 bases and 4 bases, with 20 bases remaining between them. The CDR3 length is 15 residues. CDR1 SQVTM and CDR2 ANQGSEA come from the germline V gene. The CDR3 DNA follows: TGCAGCGTTCGGGGCCTAAATGGGGAGGGCACTGAAGCTTTCTTT. Protein sequence: CSVRGLNGEGTEAFF.

The J gene is TRBJ2-1, the V gene TRBV4-1, with 8 bases lining up with TRBD1. The CDR3 consists of 14 residues. The V and J ends lost 4 bases and 2 bases, in that order; junction bases with no gene match: 1. Germline V CDR1 and CDR2: MGHRA, YSYEKL. CDR3 residues: CASSRQGPYNEQFF. The CDR3 bases are TGCGCCAGCAGCCGACAGGGGCCCTACAATGAGCAGTTCTTC.

This clone appeared a few times. V gene TRBV4-1 combines with J gene TRBJ2-7; D ambiguous. This CDR3 contains 13 residues. V was trimmed by 4 bases and J by 0 bases, leaving 7 bases between them. Germline V gene data show CDR1 as MGHRA and CDR2 as YSYEKL. CDR3: CASSPSNSYEQYF. DNA for the CDR3: TGCGCCAGCAGCCCCTCTAACTCCTACGAGCAGTACTTC.

This sequence joins TRBV6-5 and TRBJ1-2, with D hard to call. The CDR3 is 15 residues long. Looked up from germline, CDR1 is MNHEY and CDR2 is SVGAGI. Trimming left V 5 bases short and J 4 bases short, with 17 bases between. CDR3 amino acids: CASSASGVGRYGYTF. The CDR3 coding sequence is TGTGCCAGCAGTGCCAGTGGGGTCGGGCGCTATGGCTACACCTTC.

The J gene is TRBJ2-1, the V gene TRBV7-2; no reliable D call. The CDR3 has 12 residues. CDR1 and CDR2 (germline): SGHTA, FQGNSA. Trimming took 1 base from V and 6 from J, leaving 4 bases between them. In DNA form, the CDR3 reads TGTGCCAGCAGCTTAGATCTCAATGAGCAGTTCTTC. Amino acid sequence: CASSLDLNEQFF.

The DNA of the CDR3 is TGTGCCAGCAGTGAGGGGACAACAAGCCCCTACGAGCAGTACTTC. This encodes CASSEGTTSPYEQYF. The rearrangement links TRBV2 to TRBJ2-7; D possibly corresponds to TRBD1 (6 bases). This CDR3 comprises 15 residues. V was clipped by 3 bases and J by 2 bases, with 14 bases between them. Germline CDR1 and CDR2: SNHLY and FYNNEI.

The table lists this clone with a few counts. V is TRBV10-3 and J is TRBJ2-1, with D perhaps matching TRBD1 (5 bases). The germline V and J ends were trimmed by 6 bases and 6 bases, with 9 bases remaining between them. In germline, CDR1 is ENHRY, CDR2 SYGVKD. This CDR3 has 12 amino acids. The CDR3 DNA reads TGTGCCATCAGCAGGGAATCCAATGAGCAGTTCTTC. Amino acid sequence: CAISRESNEQFF.

J is TRBJ2-5 and V is TRBV6-6, with TRBD1 matching over 7 bases. The DNA end is a closer match to TRBJ2-7, so the J assignment may be wrong. There are 12 residues in the CDR3. Looked up from germline, CDR1 is MNHNY and CDR2 is SVGAGI (reference sequence). As DNA, the CDR3 is TGTGCCACGGGGACAGTTAACTACGAGCAGTACTTC. As protein: CATGTVNYEQYF.

This clone was observed a handful of times. This CDR3 is also generated by other DNA sequences in the sample. The J gene is TRBJ1-1, the V gene TRBV25-1; D not certain. CDR3 length equals 13 residues. Germline V gene lookup returns CDR1 MGHDK and CDR2 SYGVNS. Trimming removed 2 bases from V and 4 bases from J, with 8 bases in between. The CDR3 region has the DNA TGTGCCAGCAGTGAAAGCAGGTTCACTGAAGCTTTCTTT. The encoded protein is CASSESRFTEAFF.

This rearrangement joins TRBV29-1 to TRBJ2-7; D unresolved. The CDR3 covers 11 residues. Trimming left V 6 bases short and J 2 bases short, with 8 bases between. Germline CDR1 reads SQVTM; CDR2 reads ANQGSEA. This chain's CDR3 is CSVNAAYEQYF. As DNA, the CDR3 is TGCAGCGTGAACGCGGCCTACGAGCAGTACTTC.

Here the CDR3 DNA reads TGCGCCAGCACAAGGGCGGGACTAGCGGACAATGAGCAGTTCTTC. As protein: CASTRAGLADNEQFF. The rearrangement links TRBV5-1 to TRBJ2-1, with 11 positions matching TRBD2. The CDR3 length is 15 residues. With V trimmed by 6 bases and J by 5 bases, 7 bases remained unmatched. Germline values: CDR1 SGHRS, CDR2 YFSETQ.

Only a few counts were recorded for this clone. V usage is TRBV28 and J usage is TRBJ2-7; tentatively, D is TRBD2 (5 bases). Germline V CDR1 and CDR2: MDHEN, SYDVKM. V was clipped by 5 bases and J by 2 bases, with 16 bases between them. The CDR3 has 15 amino acids. CDR3 loop: CASSPSSGFTYEQYF. Written as DNA, the CDR3 is TGTGCCAGCAGTCCATCCAGCGGATTTACCTACGAGCAGTACTTC.